Listed here is a single T cell receptor (beta chain). The sample originates from a study of blood T cell repertoires in COVID-19. Generated by immunoSEQ multiplex PCR, the TCRdb table keeps only in-frame clones and is missing some. Of some 120,000 clones listed, about 80% are singletons. Trimming shortened V by 7 bases and J by 5 bases, and 15 bases separated the two germline ends. The CDR3 consists of 14 residues. Germline assignment: CDR1 SNHLY and CDR2 FYNNEI. The V call is TRBV2, the J call TRBJ1-5, with a possible D match to TRBD1 (5 bases). Sequenced sample: peripheral blood. This sequence was found in a human donor in a cohort sampled during active COVID-19. CDR3 DNA sequence: TGTGCCAGCAATGGAGCGGGGACTCATCAGCCCCAGCATTTT. This gives the protein CASNGAGTHQPQHF.